The 10 T cell receptor beta chains below all came from one sample that was sequenced in a study of beta chain features in type 1 diabetes. No antigens are known for them. Findings and limits, study-wide: In every one of the four CD4+ subsets, TCRB CDR3s were moderately but significantly shorter in Type 1 diabetes patients.

The authors reverse transcribed all of the isolated RNA, so sequencing captured expressed TCRB transcripts. Method: immunoSEQ multiplex PCR; TCRdb's copy keeps in-frame clones and lacks some. The profile covers about 170,000 clones, with around 8% appearing a single time and 0.94% taken by the ten largest. Sequenced input: central memory CD4+ T cells from blood. These receptors were taken from a woman between 40 and 50 years old with type 1 diabetes.

Only a few counts were recorded for this clone. At the DNA level, this CDR3 is encoded by other sequences in the same sample as well. The chain joins TRBV28 to TRBJ2-7, with 11 bases aligning to TRBD1. Trimming cost V 5 bases and J 3 bases; bases outside gene matches: 6. CDR1 and CDR2 from the germline V gene are MDHEN and SYDVKM. The CDR3 runs to 15 residues. The CDR3 DNA reads as TGTGCCAGCAGTACGGCGGGGACAGGGGGCTACGAGCAGTACTTC. It specifies CASSTAGTGGYEQYF.

This clone was seen a handful of times. The chain links TRBV2 to TRBJ2-5, with D uncertain. The CDR3 has 13 amino acids. The V gene lost 5 bases and the J gene lost 2 bases, with 9 bases spanning the gap. From germline, CDR1 is SNHLY and CDR2 FYNNEI. CDR3 DNA sequence: TGTGCCAGCAGTAACCAGGCACAAGAGACCCAGTACTTC. It encodes CASSNQAQETQYF.

This chain connects TRBV11-2 to TRBJ2-7, with 10 positions matching TRBD1. The CDR3 spans 14 residues. The V and J ends lost 3 bases and 5 bases, in that order; junction bases with no gene match: 4. Germline loops: CDR1 SGHAT, CDR2 FQNNGV. DNA for the CDR3: TGTGCCAGCAGCTTTGCCGGGACAGGGGACGAGCAGTACTTC. It codes for CASSFAGTGDEQYF.

This chain connects TRBV10-3 to TRBJ1-1, with unresolved D. The germline CDR1 and CDR2 sequences are ENHRY and SYGVKD. Trimming took 2 bases from V and 0 from J, leaving 10 bases between them. The CDR3 spans 15 residues. The CDR3 DNA reads TGTGCCATCAGTGAGGAGGGCCTCTTGAACACTGAAGCTTTCTTT. Translation gives CAISEEGLLNTEAFF.

This clone is a singleton in its sample. The CDR3 loop is CASSLGVRGYSNQPQHF. Here the CDR3 DNA reads TGTGCCAGCAGCTTAGGTGTTAGGGGGTATAGCAATCAGCCCCAGCATTTT. The V and J genes are TRBV7-2 and TRBJ1-5; TRBD1 is a possible D gene (6 bases). Per the germline V gene, CDR1 is SGHTA and CDR2 is FQGNSA. Trimming shortened V by 1 base and J by 0 bases, and 13 bases separated the two germline ends. The CDR3 has 17 amino acids.

The V call is TRBV5-1, the J call TRBJ2-1; 7 nucleotides line up with TRBD2. With 3 bases clipped from V and 0 bases from J, the junction kept 12 bases outside the gene matches. The CDR3 consists of 18 residues. From germline, CDR1 is SGHRS and CDR2 YFSETQ. The DNA for the CDR3 is TGCGCCAGCAGCTCAGGACTAGACCTCCTCAGCTCCTACAATGAGCAGTTCTTC. Protein sequence: CASSSGLDLLSSYNEQFF. Full variable domain (rest looked up from reference TRBV5-1 and TRBJ2-1): KAGVTQTPRYLIKTRGQQVTLSCSPISGHRSVSWYQQTPGQGLQFLFEYFSETQRNKGNFPGRFSGRQFSNSRSEMNVSTLELGDSALYLCASSSGLDLLSSYNEQFFGPGTRLTVL.

This chain connects TRBV5-8 to TRBJ1-2; D is ambiguous. The CDR3 has 12 amino acids. The V end was cut by 3 bases, the J end by 4 bases, with 7 bases between. Germline V gene sequence: CDR1 SGHTS, CDR2 YDEGEE. In DNA form, the CDR3 reads TGTGCCAGCAGCTGGAGGAGCTATGGCTACACCTTC. This gives the protein CASSWRSYGYTF.

This sequence joins TRBV29-1 and TRBJ2-2; D may be TRBD1 (6 bases). This CDR3 is 14 amino acids long. Germline lookup yields CDR1 SQVTM and CDR2 ANQGSEA. V shed 1 base and J shed 7 bases, with 13 bases lying between them. The CDR3 DNA follows: TGCAGCGTTGAAGTCGGGACAAAAGGCGGGGAGCTGTTTTTT. Protein sequence: CSVEVGTKGGELFF.

This clone has only a few counts. The V call is TRBV7-7, the J call TRBJ2-2; TRBD1 might be the D (6 bases). CDR3 length: 14 residues. The germline V gene has CDR1 SSHAT and CDR2 FNYEAQ (reference sequence). V lost 5 bases, J lost 6 bases, and 13 bases lay in between. The CDR3 loop reads CASSLSGAAGELFF. CDR3 DNA sequence: TGTGCCAGCAGCCTATCAGGGGCCGCCGGGGAGCTGTTTTTT.

The table lists this clone with a few counts. In DNA form, the CDR3 reads TGCAGCGTTGAAGTGAGGCTAGCGGACCTCTTATCCTACAATGAGCAGTTCTTC. Translation: CSVEVRLADLLSYNEQFF. The chain has TRBV29-1 and TRBJ2-1, with TRBD2 matching 7 bases. This CDR3 is built from 18 residues. Germline-derived CDR1 and CDR2 are SQVTM and ANQGSEA. Trimming removed 1 base from V and 1 base from J; junction bases left unmatched: 13.